The 31 T cell receptor beta chains in this list originate from one sample, sequenced in a study of Ad26.COV2.S vaccination and SARS-CoV-2 variants. Some clones are missing from TCRdb's copy, which holds only in-frame ones; the method was immunoSEQ multiplex PCR. The sample contains 510,000 or so clones, roughly 87% of which appear only once. Treatment reported: some 20 received Ad26.COV2.S at low or high dose, single or two shots; about 5 received placebo; per-sample allocation not given. Day 63 after the first injection of vaccine or placebo was the sampling time. The sample was peripheral blood, taken in a trial of Ad26.COV2.S vaccine versus placebo. The receptors come from a person aged 18 to 59 who received the Ad26.COV2.S COVID-19 vaccine or a placebo.

V is TRBV11-2 and J is TRBJ2-7; 9 bases match TRBD2. The CDR3 loop spans 16 amino acids. Germline V gene sequence: CDR1 SGHAT, CDR2 FQNNGV. V was clipped by 1 base and J by 5 bases; unmatched bases: 9. This CDR3 reads CASSLAEREVPHEQYF. The CDR3 DNA sequence: TGTGCCAGCAGCTTAGCAGAGCGGGAGGTTCCCCACGAGCAGTACTTC.

Only one count was recorded for this clone. The chain recombines TRBV3-1 (or the pseudogene TRBV3-2) with TRBJ2-1; D unresolved. The CDR3 has 10 amino acids. Germline CDR1 and CDR2: LGHDT and YNNKEL (reference sequence). The V and J ends lost 7 bases and 8 bases respectively, with 6 bases between them. CDR3 sequence reads: CASTYDEQFF. In nucleotides, the CDR3 is TGTGCCAGCACATACGATGAGCAGTTCTTC.

The chain couples TRBV27 to TRBJ1-6; no clear D gene. Trimming removed 7 bases from V and 9 bases from J, with 16 bases in between. The CDR3 spans 14 residues. Germline V gene sequence: CDR1 MNHEY, CDR2 SMNVEV (reference sequence). The DNA of the CDR3 is TGTGCCAGCACCCCCGGGAGCAGCAGTTCACCCCTCCACTTT. This encodes CASTPGSSSSPLHF.

The sample holds a few counts of this clone. The rearrangement joins TRBV19 to TRBJ1-1; tentatively, D is TRBD1 (6 bases). CDR1 LNHDA and CDR2 SQIVND come from the germline V gene (reference sequence). The CDR3 is made up of 15 amino acids. Trimming stripped 9 bases from V and 6 bases from J, with 23 bases between. For the CDR3, the DNA is TGTGCCAGCTTTCCAGGGGCGGCCCAGTGGGCTGAAGCTTTCTTT. It is translated as CASFPGAAQWAEAFF. Supplemented by reference TRBV19 and TRBJ1-1, the full variable domain reads DGGITQSPKYLFRKEGQNVTLSCEQNLNHDAMYWYRQDPGQGLRLIYYSQIVNDFQKGDIAEGYSVSREKKESFPLTVTSAQKNPTAFYLCASFPGAAQWAEAFFGQGTRLTVV.

The V and J genes are TRBV24-1 and TRBJ1-5; 7 positions match TRBD1. The trim removed 2 bases at V and 9 bases at J, leaving 15 bases unmatched. Germline-derived CDR1 and CDR2 are KGHDR and SFDVKD. CDR3 size: 17 residues. The CDR3 protein is CATSDSVRDSFTGPQHF. The CDR3 nucleotides read TGTGCCACCAGTGATTCGGTCCGGGACAGCTTCACGGGGCCCCAGCATTTT.

V and J are TRBV7-8 and TRBJ2-3; the match to TRBD1 covers 7 bases. Germline lookup yields CDR1 SGHVS and CDR2 FQNEAQ. Trimming at V came to 3 bases and at J to 5 bases, leaving 11 bases not matched to a gene. CDR3 length equals 16 residues. CDR3 region: CASSFTRDRAVDTQYF. In nucleotides, the CDR3 is TGTGCCAGCAGCTTTACCCGGGACAGAGCAGTAGATACGCAGTATTTT.

The chain carries TRBV30 and TRBJ1-3; D may be TRBD1 (5 bases). This CDR3 is built from 14 residues. Trimming left V 0 bases short and J 7 bases short, with 13 bases between. Germline V lookup: CDR1 GTSNPN, CDR2 SVGIG (reference sequence). CDR3 loop: CAWSVGGRANTIYF. In DNA form, the CDR3 reads TGTGCCTGGAGTGTGGGTGGCAGGGCGAACACCATATATTTT. The variable domain in full, with the rest retrieved from reference TRBV30 and TRBJ1-3, is SQTIHQWPATLVQPVGSPLSLECTVEGTSNPNLYWYRQAAGRGLQLLFYSVGIGQISSEVPQNLSASRPQDRQFILSSKKLLLSDSGFYLCAWSVGGRANTIYFGEGSWLTVV.

CDR3 protein: CAWSVGTGNEKLFF. CDR3 in DNA: TGTGCCTGGAGTGTGGGGACAGGGAATGAAAAACTGTTTTTT. The gene calls are TRBV30 and TRBJ1-4, with 9 nucleotides matching TRBD1. V lost 0 bases and J lost 5; bases outside the gene matches: 1. The CDR3 contains 14 residues. CDR1 is GTSNPN and CDR2 is SVGIG in the germline V gene (reference sequence). Full variable domain (outside the CDR3, taken from reference TRBV30 and TRBJ1-4): SQTIHQWPATLVQPVGSPLSLECTVEGTSNPNLYWYRQAAGRGLQLLFYSVGIGQISSEVPQNLSASRPQDRQFILSSKKLLLSDSGFYLCAWSVGTGNEKLFFGSGTQLSVL.

The chain links TRBV6-6 to TRBJ2-7; D call uncertain. CDR3 length equals 11 residues. Looked up from germline, CDR1 is MNHNY and CDR2 is SVGAGI (reference sequence). Trimming removed 2 bases from V and 9 bases from J, with 8 bases in between. CDR3 sequence reads: CASSYNVVQYF. CDR3 sequence (DNA): TGTGCCAGCAGTTACAACGTTGTGCAGTACTTC.

The rearrangement joins TRBV7-2 to TRBJ2-3; TRBD2 matches at 7 bases. V gave up 8 bases and J gave up 3 bases; unmatched junction bases: 8. Germline V gene data show CDR1 as SGHTA and CDR2 as FQGNSA. The CDR3 runs to 14 residues. In DNA, the CDR3 is TGTGCCAGCCGGACCGGGGGGTATACAGATACGCAGTATTTT. Its protein product is CASRTGGYTDTQYF.

J is TRBJ2-7 and V is TRBV28; D might be TRBD1 or TRBD2, each matching 5 bases. There are 14 residues in the CDR3. Germline CDR1 reads MDHEN; CDR2 reads SYDVKM. Trimming took 5 bases from V and 7 from J, leaving 18 bases between them. The CDR3 DNA reads TGTGCCAGCAGTGGGGTAATCGCAGGGACGGAGCAGTACTTC. Amino acid sequence: CASSGVIAGTEQYF.

This clone was seen only once. The V and J genes are TRBV5-6 and TRBJ1-5; 7 bases agree with TRBD1. There are 16 residues in the CDR3. The germline V gene has CDR1 SGHDT and CDR2 YYEEEE. V was clipped by 4 bases and J by 4 bases; unmatched bases: 11. CDR3 sequence (DNA): TGTGCCAGCAGCCCCGGACCGGGACAGACAAATCAGCCCCAGCATTTT. Protein: CASSPGPGQTNQPQHF.

CDR3 sequence (DNA): TGTGCCAGCAGGGGTGCGGACCGGAATGAGCAGTTCTTC. Protein product: CASRGADRNEQFF. The rearrangement uses TRBV27 and TRBJ2-1; unclear D gene. The germline V and J ends were trimmed by 6 bases and 7 bases, with 13 bases remaining between them. Germline CDR1 and CDR2: MNHEY and SMNVEV (reference sequence). The CDR3 covers 13 residues.

The chain combines TRBV6-5 with TRBJ2-7; the D call may be TRBD1 or TRBD2 (6 bases each). V was cut by 0 bases and J by 4 bases, with 13 bases left in between. This CDR3 spans 15 amino acids. Germline CDR1 MNHEY, CDR2 SVGAGI. CDR3 in amino acids: CASSYSIGGGYEQYF. The DNA for the CDR3 is TGTGCCAGCAGTTACTCGATAGGAGGGGGGTACGAGCAGTACTTC.

The chain couples TRBV6-2 or TRBV6-3 to TRBJ2-7; D unclear. CDR1 is MNHEY and CDR2 is SVGEGT in the germline V gene. The V gene lost 2 bases and the J gene lost 0 bases, with 8 bases spanning the gap. The CDR3 totals 14 residues. Here the CDR3 reads CASSYSPGSYEQYF. DNA of the CDR3: TGTGCCAGCAGTTACAGCCCGGGCTCCTACGAGCAGTACTTC.

The genes are TRBV7-3 and TRBJ2-1; D not resolved. Trimming removed 1 base from V and 2 bases from J, with 12 bases in between. The CDR3 runs 16 residues. In germline, CDR1 is SGHTA, CDR2 FQGTGA. This CDR3 is CASSLRLGMPYNEQFF. Written as DNA, the CDR3 is TGTGCCAGCAGCTTAAGGCTTGGGATGCCCTACAATGAGCAGTTCTTC. Complete variable domain (other parts from reference TRBV7-3 and TRBJ2-1): GAGVSQTPSNKVTEKGKYVELRCDPISGHTALYWYRQSLGQGPEFLIYFQGTGAADDSGLPNDRFFAVRPEGSVSTLKIQRTERGDSAVYLCASSLRLGMPYNEQFFGPGTRLTVL.

The chain is built from TRBV6-5 and TRBJ2-1; D tentatively fits TRBD1 or TRBD2 (5 bases each). In germline, CDR1 is MNHEY, CDR2 SVGAGI. There are 15 residues in the CDR3. V was trimmed by 5 bases and J by 9 bases, leaving 20 bases between them. The CDR3: CASSSLDQGAGEQFF. CDR3 in DNA: TGTGCCAGCAGTAGTCTGGACCAAGGGGCGGGTGAGCAGTTCTTC.

The chain joins TRBV6-4 to TRBJ2-6; 9 bases match TRBD1. V lost 11 bases to trimming and J lost 1 base; unmatched junction nucleotides: 6. Germline V gives CDR1 MRHNA, CDR2 SNTAGT. The CDR3 runs 15 residues. The chain's CDR3 is CAAWDRESGANVLTF. The DNA of the CDR3 is TGTGCCGCCTGGGACAGGGAGTCTGGGGCCAACGTCCTGACTTTC.

The genes are TRBV5-1 and TRBJ1-3; D is possibly TRBD1 (5 bases). The CDR3 sequence is 15 residues long. CDR1 is SGHRS, CDR2 YFSETQ, per germline. Trimming removed 0 bases at V and 0 bases at J, with 7 bases between. Written as DNA, the CDR3 is TGCGCCAGCAGCTTGGGACAGAGCTCTGGAAACACCATATATTTT. Translated: CASSLGQSSGNTIYF.

This clone appeared a single time. The chain links TRBV28 to TRBJ1-1; D ambiguous. The V gene lost 2 bases and the J gene lost 0 bases, with 7 bases spanning the gap. Germline lookup yields CDR1 MDHEN and CDR2 SYDVKM. The length of the CDR3 is 14 residues. The CDR3 DNA reads TGTGCCAGCAGTTTAGACGGACTGAACACTGAAGCTTTCTTT. It encodes CASSLDGLNTEAFF.

With regard to this clone: The same CDR3 arises from other DNA sequences in this sample as well. The chain combines TRBV5-6 with TRBJ2-7, with D possibly being TRBD2 (6 bases). Germline V gene data show CDR1 as SGHDT and CDR2 as YYEEEE. The V and J ends lost 3 bases and 3 bases respectively, with 7 bases between them. This CDR3 has 12 residues. The CDR3 sequence: CASSSTSYEQYF. The CDR3 DNA reads TGTGCCAGCAGCTCGACTAGCTACGAGCAGTACTTC.

The genes are TRBV6-1 and TRBJ1-5, with 8 bases fitting TRBD1. Germline V gene sequence: CDR1 MNHNS, CDR2 SASEGT. V lost 1 base, J lost 2 bases, and 10 bases stayed unmatched. CDR3 length equals 18 residues. CDR3 DNA sequence: TGTGCCAGCAGTGAAGTGGCAGGGGGCATTGGGGGCAATCAGCCCCAGCATTTT. Amino acids: CASSEVAGGIGGNQPQHF.

The chain employs TRBV11-3 and TRBJ1-1, with D hard to call. Per germline, CDR1 SGHNT and CDR2 YENEEA. With 3 bases removed from V and 9 bases from J, the gap between germline ends came to 14 bases. The CDR3 sequence is 13 residues long. CDR3: CASSLHRGFKAFF. CDR3 DNA sequence: TGTGCCAGCAGCTTGCACCGAGGGTTTAAAGCTTTCTTT.

In this sample, this clone turned up once. This chain joins TRBV19 and TRBJ1-2; 10 bases are a match to TRBD1. Germline loops: CDR1 LNHDA, CDR2 SQIVND (reference sequence). This CDR3 is 14 amino acids long. Germline trimming cut 5 bases from V and 5 bases from J; bases unmatched to any gene: 5. This CDR3 reads CASSARQGAYGYTF. CDR3 DNA sequence: TGTGCCAGTAGTGCTAGACAGGGGGCGTATGGCTACACCTTC.

With regard to this clone: The junction does not match germline at one end; this may be a read error. This chain uses TRBV28 with TRBJ1-5; weak D call: TRBD1 (5 bases). This CDR3 is built from 16 residues. From germline, CDR1 is MDHEN and CDR2 SYDVKM. CDR3 bases: TGTGCCAGCAGTTTAAGTCGCCGGCTTGGGAGGGGCCCTAGTCTTTTT. Its translation is CASSLSRRLGRGPSLF.

The V gene is TRBV5-5, the J gene TRBJ2-7; no reliable D call. V shed 0 bases and J shed 4 bases, with 17 bases lying between them. CDR1 is SGHKS, CDR2 YYEKEE, per germline (reference sequence). The CDR3 has 16 amino acids. The CDR3 spells CASSLAPGSLSYEQYF. The CDR3 DNA is TGTGCCAGCAGCTTGGCGCCCGGCAGCCTGAGTTACGAGCAGTACTTC.

The chain links TRBV7-9 to TRBJ2-7, with D possibly being TRBD1 (6 bases). V was cut by 4 bases and J by 3 bases, with 10 bases left in between. The V gene's germline CDR1 is SEHNR and CDR2 FQNEAQ (reference sequence). This CDR3 is built from 13 residues. As DNA, the CDR3 is TGTGCCAGCAGCTCGGGACACGGCTACGAGCAGTACTTC. This codes for CASSSGHGYEQYF.

This chain links TRBV5-6 with TRBJ1-4; TRBD1 is a possible D gene (6 bases). V lost 3 bases and J lost 6, with 15 bases in between. Looked up from germline, CDR1 is SGHDT and CDR2 is YYEEEE. There are 15 residues in the CDR3. The CDR3 reads CASSWGPGGDEKLFF. In DNA form, the CDR3 reads TGTGCCAGCAGCTGGGGGCCGGGAGGGGATGAAAAACTGTTTTTT.

The chain recombines TRBV2 with TRBJ2-1; D is possibly TRBD1 or TRBD2 (7 bases each). Germline CDR1 and CDR2: SNHLY and FYNNEI. The CDR3 totals 12 residues. Trimming removed 9 bases at V and 7 bases at J, with 13 bases between. In nucleotides, the CDR3 is TGTGCCAGGAACAGGGGAGGGAATGAGCAGTTCTTC. Amino acids: CARNRGGNEQFF.

In DNA, the CDR3 is TGTGCCAGTAATCTAGCGGGAGGCAGGGAGCAGTACTTC. It codes for CASNLAGGREQYF. The chain carries TRBV19 and TRBJ2-7; TRBD2 agrees at 11 bases. The CDR3 sequence is 13 residues long. V lost 7 bases, J lost 7 bases, and 6 bases stayed unmatched. From germline, CDR1 is LNHDA and CDR2 SQIVND (reference sequence).

V and J are TRBV21-1 and TRBJ2-7; the DNA was not compared with TRBD2, the D call given in the table. TRBV21-1 is a documented pseudogene. The CDR3 sequence is 18 residues long. The CDR3, as DNA: TGTGCCAGCAGCAAAGACGAGTCCAGACGACTAGCGGAATACGAGCAGTACTTC. Protein: CASSKDESRRLAEYEQYF.